This TCR beta chain appears in the sequencing data of a study of T cells in Graves' hyperthyroidism and ophthalmopathy (dated by TCRdb to 2018 to 2020). Regarding the study in general: Peripheral blood was sampled at the time of initial diagnosis, prior to any treatment. To identify TCR V-J signatures that set the groups apart, the researchers used a discovery cohort of 90 to 100 patients, made up of under 50 with Graves' ophthalmopathy and 57 with stable Graves' hyperthyroidism. An independent validation cohort of some 18 hyperthyroidism patients and roughly 16 patients who later progressed to ophthalmopathy tested prospective prediction of ophthalmopathy. The roughly 100 discovery patients were randomly split 7:3 into training and test sets. In several Graves' hyperthyroidism patients, the study also compared T-cell repertoires from thyroid tissue with T-cell repertoires from blood. Once sampling was done, hyperthyroidism patients were given methimazole at a starting dose of 30 mg daily, whereas ophthalmopathy patients were given high-dose intravenous methylprednisolone. According to the paper, TCR Vbeta CDR3 sequencing was carried out on 120 to 150 peripheral blood samples, which came from 40 to 45 ophthalmopathy, 75 to 80 hyperthyroidism and about 17 progressor patients. Summary of the overall study and its limitations: Most expanded thyroid clonotypes (frequency above 0.001) were also detected in blood, suggesting blood repertoires may reflect thyroid immune responses. Ophthalmopathy was separated from stable hyperthyroidism by a 13 V-J signature model, with 87.88% sensitivity and about 81% specificity obtained in cross-validation and 80%/75% obtained in testing. In validation, the model predicted progression to ophthalmopathy with 60% to 71% sensitivity and about 73% specificity, a median of 6.5 months before onset. No statistical method was used to set the sample size in advance, and investigators knew the group allocation.

The TCR beta CDR3 regions were amplified from the RNA transcripts. For the first round of RT-PCR on the TCR CDR3, the HTBI primer set was used together with the Qiagen OneStep RT-PCR kit. The libraries were constructed in a second round of multiplex PCR and then size-selected and purified. Paired-end sequencing of the libraries was performed with 100 bp reads on an Illumina HiSeq2000. Turning to the authors' computational methods: SOAPnuke was used to process the raw data, throwing out any read that contained adapters or uncalled bases, had a mean Phred below 15, or lacked an exact constant-primer or identifier match. High-quality paired reads were merged using COPE v1.2.5, and each unique nucleotide sequence was defined as a clonotype. MiTCR v1.1 was used to align clonotypes to the IMGT TRBV, TRBD and TRBJ reference segments. Analysis was restricted to V-J combinations with a frequency above 0.0001, which covered roughly 99% of repertoires. The TCS score was defined as F50 (clonal expansion) divided by E x V (chaos), with BLOSUM62-based TCRdist calculated between CDR3 peptides within each V-J. Welch's t-statistics and random forest reduced several hundred V-J features to 13, which were used in a naive Bayes classifier (R e1071). The public reads were run again by TCRdb, first through fastp at Q25 and then through MiXCR, and only productive beta chains were kept. Each CDR3 protein appears once, grouped with its most common genes and DNA. TCRdb's processing, not the study's, gives the V and J calls here. Across this sample there are about 360,000 distinct CDR3 sequences, with under 15% seen only once. Jointly, the top ten make up about 9.1% of the sample.

The germline V gene gives CDR1 as SGHTA and CDR2 as FQGNSA. The CDR3 sequence holds 12 residues, the cysteine and phenylalanine included. CDR3 DNA is the only sequence kept; it has 36 bases, read in frame from the first base. V gives up 10 bases and J gives up 0 bases, and the segment between their germline ends measures 9 bases. With respect to this clonotype: Its antigen is not yet known. A much larger clone sits a single nucleotide away, making a read error possible.

A patient counted as having stable Graves' hyperthyroidism if no progression to ophthalmopathy occurred over 18 months of follow-up. The hyperthyroidism patients were between 18 and 65 years old and newly diagnosed, with a disease duration of less than 2 months. Exclusion was applied to patients with uncontrolled infections, other autoimmune diseases, pregnancy or lactation. Diagnoses relied on clinical symptoms, serum thyroxine and TRAb, thyroid ultrasound and orbital computed tomography. Ficoll-Paque density gradient centrifugation was used to isolate PBMCs from 10 ml of fresh peripheral blood. Total RNA was extracted using Trizol reagent, and RNA quality was assessed on an Agilent 2100 Bioanalyzer.

The rearranged segments are TRBV7-2 and TRBJ1-1, with no D gene named confidently. This TCR was recovered from a woman aged 18-29 years with Graves' hyperthyroidism. Sequenced material: blood. The nucleotide sequence reads as follows: TGTGCCACCAGGAAGGTGAACACTGAAGCTTTCTTT. Its translation reads: CATRKVNTEAFF.